The 15 T cell receptor beta chains below were found in one sample sequenced in a study of shared clonotypes between healthy human individuals. TCRdb's table, derived via immunoSEQ multiplex PCR, lists solely in-frame clones and lacks some. This sample has 950,000 to 1,100,000 clones, with more than 75% found just once. The sequenced sample consisted of memory CD4+ T cells from PBMCs. Described subset: CD45RA-negative fraction. These receptor sequences come from a man between 18 and 29 years old in good health. Some clones in this sample may be carry-over from other donors' samples.

The chain couples TRBV19 to TRBJ1-2, with D tentatively TRBD1 (5 bases). V dropped 4 bases and J dropped 5 bases, with 17 bases sitting between them. The CDR3 is 15 amino acids. Per the germline V gene, CDR1 is LNHDA and CDR2 is SQIVND (reference sequence). CDR3 bases: TGTGCCAGTAGTAAGGGGTACAGCGGGGTATATGGCTACACCTTC. Its translation is CASSKGYSGVYGYTF.

The chain has TRBV6-4 and TRBJ1-5; 8 bases are a match to TRBD1. This CDR3 contains 15 residues. Germline V gives CDR1 MRHNA, CDR2 SNTAGT. V lost 7 bases to trimming and J lost 3 bases; unmatched junction nucleotides: 8. CDR3 nucleotides: TGTGCCAGCATAAGAGACAGGGGATCCAATCAGCCCCAGCATTTT. The encoded protein is CASIRDRGSNQPQHF.

The genes are TRBV15 and TRBJ1-2; D possibly corresponds to TRBD1 (5 bases). Germline loops: CDR1 LNHNV, CDR2 YYDKDF (reference sequence). V was trimmed by 8 bases and J by 8 bases, leaving 30 bases between them. CDR3 length equals 17 residues. CDR3 amino acids: CATAPNPGIVAYTGYTF. The DNA for the CDR3 is TGTGCCACCGCCCCAAACCCAGGGATAGTAGCTTATACAGGCTACACCTTC.

The chain carries TRBV4-1 and TRBJ2-5, with unresolved D. Germline V gene sequence: CDR1 MGHRA, CDR2 YSYEKL. The CDR3 extends over 13 amino acids. V was pared by 1 base and J by 7 bases, with 10 bases between. The CDR3 is CASSQGVPGTQYF. CDR3 sequence (DNA): TGCGCCAGCAGCCAAGGGGTCCCAGGGACCCAGTACTTC.

This clone was recorded only once. The J gene is TRBJ2-7, the V gene TRBV7-2, with a weak D call TRBD2 (6 bases). The germline V gene has CDR1 SGHTA and CDR2 FQGNSA. Trimming removed 5 bases at V and 4 bases at J, with 18 bases between. The CDR3 is 15 amino acids. CDR3: CASSRGGTVIYEQYF. For the CDR3, the DNA is TGTGCCAGCAGCCGGGGAGGCACAGTTATTTACGAGCAGTACTTC.

The J gene is TRBJ2-2, the V gene TRBV18; 9 bases match TRBD1. The germline CDR1 and CDR2 sequences are KGHSH and LQKENI. There are 18 residues in the CDR3. V lost 5 bases to trimming and J lost 4 bases; unmatched junction nucleotides: 14. The CDR3 loop reads CASSNVFPGQGGTGELFF. The CDR3 DNA is TGTGCCAGCTCAAATGTTTTTCCGGGACAGGGTGGCACCGGGGAGCTGTTTTTT.

Only a few counts were recorded for this clone. The genes are TRBV27 and TRBJ1-1; TRBD1 aligns across 8 bases. Germline CDR1 MNHEY, CDR2 SMNVEV (reference sequence). The CDR3 runs 14 residues. Unmatched junction bases numbered 5, after V lost 2 bases and J lost 6 bases. CDR3: CASSLQGARSEAFF. The CDR3 region has the DNA TGTGCCAGCAGTTTACAGGGGGCTCGGTCTGAAGCTTTCTTT.

The chain has TRBV10-3 and TRBJ2-5; a possible D gene is TRBD1 (5 bases). V was pared by 5 bases and J by 5 bases, with 12 bases between. The CDR3 length is 13 residues. Germline V gives CDR1 ENHRY, CDR2 SYGVKD. CDR3 amino acids: CAISLTVGETQYF. The DNA of the CDR3 is TGTGCCATCAGTTTGACAGTCGGCGAGACCCAGTACTTC.

Here the CDR3 DNA reads TGTGCCAGCAGCTTGGTCGGGAGCTCCTACAATGAGCAGTTCTTC. Its protein product is CASSLVGSSYNEQFF. V usage is TRBV5-4 and J usage is TRBJ2-1, with TRBD2 as a possible D gene (6 bases). CDR1 is SGHNT and CDR2 is YYREEE in the germline V gene (reference sequence). The CDR3 is made up of 15 amino acids. Between the trimmed V and J ends, which lost 0 bases and 0 bases, there was a span of 7 bases. The full variable domain, completed using reference TRBV5-4 and TRBJ2-1, is ETGVTQSPTHLIKTRGQQVTLRCSSQSGHNTVSWYQQALGQGPQFIFQYYREEENGRGNFPPRFSGLQFPNYSSELNVNALELDDSALYLCASSLVGSSYNEQFFGPGTRLTVL.

The chain joins TRBV6-5 to TRBJ2-7, with TRBD1 as a possible D gene (5 bases). V lost 4 bases to trimming and J lost 0 bases, with 13 bases between them. The CDR3 length is 15 residues. The germline gives CDR1 MNHEY, CDR2 SVGAGI. The CDR3 DNA reads as TGTGCCAGCAGTTTTATAGGGGCGACCTCCTACGAGCAGTACTTC. As protein: CASSFIGATSYEQYF.

A single count supports this clone. The chain has TRBV12-2 and TRBJ1-5. TRBV12-2 is deemed a pseudogene. This CDR3 spans 14 amino acids. The CDR3 region is CASLGVYSNQPQHF. The CDR3 DNA is TGTGCAAGTCTAGGAGTATATAGCAATCAGCCCCAGCATTTT.

The chain carries TRBV6-1 and TRBJ1-1, with D unresolved. CDR3 length equals 11 residues. Trimming cost V 7 bases and J 1 base, with 4 bases left between them. The germline V gene encodes CDR1 MNHNS and CDR2 SASEGT. CDR3 protein: CASKTNTEAFF. The CDR3 region has the DNA TGTGCCAGCAAGACGAACACTGAAGCTTTCTTT.

This chain links TRBV4-3 with TRBJ1-3; D possibly corresponds to TRBD1 (5 bases). The CDR3 is 15 residues long. Germline V CDR1 and CDR2: LGHNA, YSLEER. V was shortened by 6 bases and J by 2 bases, with 14 bases between the two germline ends. For the CDR3, the DNA is TGCGCCAGCAGTCGCAGGGTTTACGCTGGAAACACCATATATTTT. Its protein is CASSRRVYAGNTIYF.

The J gene is TRBJ2-3, the V gene TRBV5-1; 7 nucleotides match TRBD2. The length of the CDR3 is 14 residues. The germline CDR1 and CDR2 sequences are SGHRS and YFSETQ. The V gene end was trimmed by 4 bases and the J gene end by 2 bases; junction bases not matched to a gene: 4. Here the CDR3 reads CASSKRDYTDTQYF. The CDR3 DNA follows: TGCGCCAGCAGCAAACGGGACTACACAGATACGCAGTATTTT.

This chain connects TRBV5-6 to TRBJ2-3; 9 bases line up with TRBD2. CDR3 length equals 16 residues. CDR1 is SGHDT, CDR2 YYEEEE, per germline. V shed 1 base and J 4 bases; nucleotides not matched to a gene: 7. In DNA form, the CDR3 reads TGTGCCAGCAGCTTGAGTCTAGCGGGAAGGGCAGATACGCAGTATTTT. It specifies CASSLSLAGRADTQYF.